The clone carrying this T cell receptor (beta chain) was recorded at least ten times. The data are from a study of early T cells in non-severe SARS-CoV-2 infection. Unique molecular identifiers tagged individual cDNA molecules. MiXCR, applied by TCRdb to the 5' RACE reads, yields one record per CDR3 protein. The sample contains roughly 24,000 distinct CDR3 sequences, less than 5.5% of which appear only once. Per the germline V gene, CDR1 is SNHLY and CDR2 is FYNNEI. The CDR3 runs 16 residues. Trimming took 5 bases from V and 2 from J; bases not matched to a gene: 9. The sample taken for sequencing was whole blood. This receptor was identified in an adult who was a healthcare worker with PCR-confirmed SARS-CoV-2 infection or an uninfected control (not recorded which). The genes are TRBV2 and TRBJ2-5; 9 nucleotides match TRBD1. The CDR3 DNA is TGTGCCAGCAGTTGGGGGCGGGACAGGGCACAAGAGACCCAGTACTTC. It is translated as CASSWGRDRAQETQYF.